The entry below describes one TCR beta chain. Its antigen is undetermined. The CDR3 sequence is 14 residues long. Trimming shortened V by 2 bases and J by 3 bases, and 11 bases separated the two germline ends. CDR1 and CDR2 (germline): GTSNPN, SVGIG (reference sequence). This record comes from a study of cytomegalovirus exposure and HLA in healthy donors. Turning to the study itself: From HLA-typed donors, an early data release held approximately 85 million unique TCRs.

PCR employed 60 Vbeta and 13 Jbeta primers. In the authors' methods: Later, about 80 million unique TCR beta chains were counted in an analysis, and 8.5 million to 13 million of them were shared. The method was immunoSEQ multiplex PCR; TCRdb's version includes in-frame clones alone and lacks a portion of them. V and J calls plus clone size are reproduced from that table; the DNA served to infer D and trimming. The sample carries 170,000 or so clones, over 80% recorded once. Study-level findings and limits: Near-uniform donor sequencing depth was presumed by presence/absence analyses. A later analysis showed HLA-associated TCR beta chains outstripping equally common others in clonal expansion.

This TCR was sampled from a man between 45 and 60 years old in good health and CMV-seronegative. Material: PBMCs. The chain employs TRBV30 and TRBJ2-1, with a weak D call TRBD2 (5 bases). CDR3 sequence: CAWSRLQIYNEQFF. The CDR3 DNA is TGTGCCTGGAGTAGACTACAAATCTACAATGAGCAGTTCTTC.